Following are 13 T cell receptor beta chains from one sample sequenced in a study of control samples from healthy donors and cancer patients. Profiling relied on immunoSEQ multiplex PCR, and the TCRdb table lists in-frame clones only, not all of them. Found here are 120,000 or so clones, almost 95% of them singletons; the top ten hold approximately 0.58%. Sequenced input: PBMCs. The receptors here all came from a man at least 80 years old with head and neck cancer.

The rearrangement joins TRBV5-5 to TRBJ1-1; TRBD1 might be the D (5 bases). Trimming stripped 4 bases from V and 3 bases from J, with 16 bases between. This CDR3 is built from 15 residues. Germline V CDR1 and CDR2: SGHKS, YYEKEE (reference sequence). CDR3 nucleotide sequence: TGTGCCAGCAGCCGTATGGGGACCCGGGACACTGAAGCTTTCTTT. Its translation: CASSRMGTRDTEAFF.

This clone came up once. J is TRBJ1-1 and V is TRBV19, with D uncertain. The CDR3 loop spans 15 amino acids. Germline CDR1 reads LNHDA; CDR2 reads SQIVND (reference sequence). The V and J ends lost 0 bases and 3 bases respectively, with 11 bases between them. CDR3 nucleotide sequence: TGTGCCAGTAGTATAGAGGAACGTGGCGACACTGAAGCTTTCTTT. This translates into CASSIEERGDTEAFF.

The chain carries TRBV27 and TRBJ2-1; D remains unclear. The V and J ends lost 4 bases and 8 bases respectively, with 18 bases between them. This CDR3 spans 15 amino acids. From germline, CDR1 is MNHEY and CDR2 SMNVEV (reference sequence). CDR3 nucleotide sequence: TGTGCCAGCAGTTCCCAGGACCGCCTCAGGCATGAGCAGTTCTTC. Its protein product is CASSSQDRLRHEQFF.

DNA for the CDR3: TGTGCCTGGAGTCTGGGTTCCCGCACAGATACGCAGTATTTT. Translation gives CAWSLGSRTDTQYF. The chain couples TRBV30 to TRBJ2-3; D uncertain. There are 14 residues in the CDR3. CDR1 is GTSNPN and CDR2 is SVGIG in the germline V gene (reference sequence). With 2 bases removed from V and 1 base from J, the gap between germline ends came to 10 bases.

V gene TRBV5-1 combines with J gene TRBJ2-2; tentative D call: TRBD1 (6 bases). Germline CDR1 reads SGHRS; CDR2 reads YFSETQ. The CDR3 totals 15 residues. V was cut by 4 bases and J by 2 bases, with 12 bases left in between. CDR3 DNA: TGCGCCAGCAGCCCCAGGACAGCTAACACCGGGGAGCTGTTTTTT. Translation: CASSPRTANTGELFF.

V gene TRBV9 combines with J gene TRBJ1-2; perhaps TRBD1 as D (6 bases). The CDR3 totals 13 residues. Per germline, CDR1 SGDLS and CDR2 YYNGEE. Trimming removed 3 bases at V and 7 bases at J, with 13 bases between. CDR3 protein: CASSERGAGGYTF. Written as DNA, the CDR3 is TGTGCCAGCAGCGAAAGGGGGGCTGGTGGCTACACCTTC.

The V and J genes are TRBV6-5 and TRBJ1-5; 7 bases agree with TRBD1. This CDR3 is built from 14 residues. Germline V gene sequence: CDR1 MNHEY, CDR2 SVGAGI. V lost 4 bases, J lost 4 bases, and 4 bases stayed unmatched. In nucleotides, the CDR3 is TGTGCCAGCAGTTTTCGACAGGGAAATCAGCCCCAGCATTTT. Translated, it gives CASSFRQGNQPQHF.

The rearrangement uses TRBV15 and TRBJ2-5, with D unresolved. Germline lookup yields CDR1 LNHNV and CDR2 YYDKDF (reference sequence). The V and J ends lost 6 bases and 2 bases respectively, with 10 bases between them. This CDR3 has 13 residues. CDR3 DNA sequence: TGTGCCACCAGTGAGCGAACGCAAGAGACCCAGTACTTC. Protein product: CATSERTQETQYF.

V is TRBV2 and J is TRBJ2-7; possible D gene TRBD1, 6 bases. The germline V gene encodes CDR1 SNHLY and CDR2 FYNNEI. The V gene lost 7 bases and the J gene lost 6 bases, with 13 bases spanning the gap. This CDR3 comprises 12 residues. CDR3 in amino acids: CASIPDSFEQYF. CDR3 nucleotide sequence: TGTGCCAGCATCCCGGACAGTTTCGAGCAGTACTTC.

The V call is TRBV13, the J call TRBJ1-3; D remains ambiguous. Germline V gene lookup returns CDR1 PRHDT and CDR2 FYEKMQ (reference sequence). CDR3 length: 15 amino acids. With 0 bases removed from V and 1 base from J, the gap between germline ends came to 7 bases. The CDR3 bases are TGTGCCAGCAGCTTAGGAGGAACGTCTGGAAACACCATATATTTT. This sequence encodes CASSLGGTSGNTIYF. Complete variable domain (other parts from reference TRBV13 and TRBJ1-3): AAGVIQSPRHLIKEKRETATLKCYPIPRHDTVYWYQQGPGQDPQFLISFYEKMQSDKGSIPDRFSAQQFSDYHSELNMSSLELGDSALYFCASSLGGTSGNTIYFGEGSWLTVV.

This chain uses TRBV6-5 with TRBJ1-5, with D possibly TRBD1 on 5 matching bases. Trimming took off 6 bases at V and 5 bases at J, with 14 bases between the two ends. Germline CDR1 MNHEY, CDR2 SVGAGI. The CDR3 is made up of 14 amino acids. CDR3 DNA sequence: TGTGCCAGCAGCCCACGGGGGGAATATCAGCCCCAGCATTTT. Amino acids: CASSPRGEYQPQHF.

As to this clone: Other DNA sequences in the same sample also yield this CDR3. The chain is built from TRBV5-6 and TRBJ1-2, with D tentatively TRBD1 (6 bases). This CDR3 spans 12 amino acids. V was clipped by 4 bases and J by 3 bases, with 7 bases between them. CDR1 is SGHDT and CDR2 is YYEEEE in the germline V gene. The CDR3 reads CASSEGDYGYTF. DNA of the CDR3: TGTGCCAGCAGCGAGGGGGACTATGGCTACACCTTC.

This chain connects TRBV6-5 to TRBJ2-1; D is tentatively TRBD1 or TRBD2 (5 bases each). V was shortened by 8 bases and J by 9 bases, with 11 bases between the two germline ends. The CDR3 is 11 residues long. Germline-derived CDR1 and CDR2 are MNHEY and SVGAGI. CDR3 DNA: TGTGCCAGCCCCCGAGGGGTTGAGCAGTTCTTC. Its translation is CASPRGVEQFF.